This TCR beta chain was found in a study of a mutant IDH1 vaccine in newly diagnosed glioma. Study-wide context: Vaccination was launched 4-6 weeks after radiotherapy alone, or with temozolomide cycles.

Time point meaning: week 11, during vaccination. Vaccine doses each comprised 300 ug of mutant IDH1 20-mer peptide, with topical imiquimod. Trimming shortened V by 1 base and J by 11 bases, and 14 bases separated the two germline ends. The V gene's germline CDR1 is SEHNR and CDR2 FQNEAQ (reference sequence). This CDR3 comprises 14 residues. This clone was counted a few times. No antigen is known for it. Repertoires were generated with immunoSEQ multiplex PCR, while TCRdb's copy carries only in-frame clones and drops some. The sample shows tens of thousands of clones, 75% to 85% of them seen only once. The chain links TRBV7-9 to TRBJ1-4; unclear D gene. This specimen consisted of PBMCs, obtained from a glioma patient whose treatment included an IDH1 peptide vaccine. The receptor was derived from a man aged 45-60 years with glioma. The CDR3 nucleotides are TGTGCCAGCAGCTTAGATGCGGCAACGGGGAAACTGTTTTTT. Residues: CASSLDAATGKLFF.